This TCR beta chain came from a study of blood T cell repertoires in COVID-19. Study-level background: The analysed material was cDNA or gDNA that came from T cells, B-cell-depleted T cells, or PBMCs.

Assay: immunoSEQ multiplex PCR; the TCRdb copy retains only in-frame clones and omits some. The sample has about 150,000 clones, about 90% seen once. Trimming stripped 0 bases from V and 1 base from J, with 9 bases between. The CDR3 has 15 residues. CDR1 is SGHTA, CDR2 FQGTGA, per germline. This receptor was obtained from a man aged 50-59 years with acute or convalescent COVID-19. The J gene is TRBJ2-5, the V gene TRBV7-3; D gene uncertain. Sequencing used peripheral blood. The CDR3 loop reads CASSLTPSFQETQYF. The CDR3 nucleotides read TGTGCCAGCAGCTTAACCCCCTCTTTCCAAGAGACCCAGTACTTC.